This TCR beta chain derives from a study of T cell responses to AZD1222 COVID-19 vaccine (dated by TCRdb to the early 2020s). In terms of the full investigation: A total of 233 trial participants underwent TCR sequencing, of whom 200 to 220 received two doses of AZD1222 and 26 received two doses of the MenACWY control vaccine. Trial participants were enrolled by age into 18-55, 56-69 and 70-plus year subgroups, with about 150, 28 and 57 TCR-sequenced participants respectively.

The CDR3 contains 16 residues, cysteine and phenylalanine counted. The only DNA kept is the CDR3, 48 bases in frame from the first base. V sheds 0 bases and J sheds 0 bases, leaving 11 bases between their ends. CDR1 MNHEY and CDR2 SVGAGI are derived from the germline V gene. The investigation overall reported the following: Conclusions about previously exposed vaccinees are limited, since just a handful of AZD1222 recipients were seropositive for SARS-CoV-2 at baseline. Because no samples from the day 14 peak response were available, repertoires could be characterized only after the peak T cell response. Vaccine-associated CD4 TCRs spanned the whole spike protein, with dominant responses in regions 160-218 and 743-854. After two AZD1222 doses, spike-specific TCR breadth and depth were significantly higher than at day 0 and than in MenACWY recipients. Epitopes outside the regions mutated in the B.1.351 and B.1.1.7 variants were reportedly recognized by nearly half of the unique spike-specific TCRs. In the small 56-69-year group, the increase in depth fell short of significance, most likely because of low power. Most participants were white British and females outnumbered males, and the authors suggested that clonal diversity may have been underestimated.

The CDR3 regions of human TCRbeta chains were analyzed by immunosequencing. Processing in the source paper ran as follows. Repertoire TCRs were checked for matches against a reference library of SARS-CoV-2-specific TCRs that had been generated using the MIRA antigen-specificity platform. Breadth was defined as the fraction of unique TCRs that were SARS-CoV-2-associated, and depth was defined as the fraction of total T cells that were SARS-CoV-2-associated. Using the MIRA data, every spike-specific TCR was mapped to the spike region that the TCR reacted to and assigned to either a CD4 or a CD8 class. Log10-transformed breadth and depth values were compared by one-way ANOVA with Sidak's multiple comparisons tests. TCRdb re-hosts the immuneACCESS table, in-frame sequences only. Its copies lack some clones; in the studies checked, an unresolved V gene accounts for under half of them, and the cause for the rest is not known. The DNA was the basis for D and trimming; V, J and clone size are from that table. The sample has roughly 75,000 clones on record, about nine tenths of them singletons. Jointly, the top ten make up less than 20% of the sample.

The table lists this clone with a count of one. It has no known antigen specificity. Base qualities were left out, and no much larger clone turns up one base away. Reading the label with the study, this specimen's time point is: about 28 days (+/-7) after the second vaccine dose. Because spike-specific TCR depth and breadth did not differ between the two schedules, AZD1222 recipients who got a second dose at roughly 4 weeks were pooled with those who got a second dose at roughly 12 weeks. Vaccinee samples were obtained from the UK trials COV001 and COV002, which included a single-blind randomized controlled phase 2/3 trial of AZD1222 (ChAdOx1 nCoV-19) in healthy adults. For TCRbeta chain sequencing, PBMC samples from trial participants were taken at day 0 and at day 28 after the second dose.

Recombination connected TRBV6-5 to TRBJ1-2; TRBD1 is possibly the D segment (6 matching bases). The sequence derives from an adult who received the AZD1222 COVID-19 vaccine. This sample comprised peripheral blood, obtained 28 days after the second AZD1222 dose. The CDR3 sequence is CASSYSHGGSNYGYTF. DNA sequence: TGTGCCAGCAGTTACTCGCACGGGGGCTCTAACTATGGCTACACCTTC.